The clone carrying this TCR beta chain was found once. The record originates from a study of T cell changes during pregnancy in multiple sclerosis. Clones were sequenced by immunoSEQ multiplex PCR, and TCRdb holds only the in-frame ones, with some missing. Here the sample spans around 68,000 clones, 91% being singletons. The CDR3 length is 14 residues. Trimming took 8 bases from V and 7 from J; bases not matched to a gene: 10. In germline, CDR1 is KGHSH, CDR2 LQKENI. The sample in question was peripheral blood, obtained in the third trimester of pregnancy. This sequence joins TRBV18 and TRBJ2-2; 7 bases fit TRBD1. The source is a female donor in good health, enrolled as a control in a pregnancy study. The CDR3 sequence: CASTKDRAGGELFF. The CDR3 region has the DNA TGTGCCAGCACCAAAGACAGGGCCGGCGGGGAGCTGTTTTTT.